Detailed here is one TCR beta chain. The data derive from a study of OX40 agonist ivuxolimab in advanced cancers. Whole-study context: The dose-escalation cohort had hepatocellular carcinoma, melanoma, renal cell or head and neck cancer.

The CDR3 is 16 residues long. The J segment lost 0 bases and the V segment lost 5 bases, leaving 6 bases of the junction unmatched. The germline gives CDR1 MNHEY, CDR2 SMNVEV (reference sequence). Libraries were prepared by immunoSEQ multiplex PCR; TCRdb keeps only in-frame clonotypes and omits some of them. In the table there are roughly 56,000 clones, around 85% of which are singletons. Sequences were derived from CD4+ or CD8+ T cells sorted from blood, sampled in a trial of the OX40 agonist ivuxolimab. V usage is TRBV27 and J usage is TRBJ2-3; 9 bases map to TRBD1. This TCR was sampled from an adult with an advanced solid tumor such as melanoma, head and neck, liver or kidney cancer. The chain's CDR3 is CASSGHGTGSTDTQYF. The CDR3, as DNA: TGTGCCAGCAGTGGACACGGGACAGGGAGCACAGATACGCAGTATTTT.